Included here is one T cell receptor beta chain sequence, with context. The record originates from a study of T cell repertoires in ileal Crohn's disease. Clones were sequenced by immunoSEQ multiplex PCR, and TCRdb holds only the in-frame ones, with some missing. Of about a thousand clones listed, around 83% are singletons. Germline trimming cut 3 bases from V and 2 bases from J; bases unmatched to any gene: 5. Germline lookup yields CDR1 MDHEN and CDR2 SYDVKM. The CDR3 is 15 residues long. Sequencing input: ileal tissue. The V call is TRBV28, the J call TRBJ2-5; 8 bases align to TRBD2. The receptor comes from an adult with Crohn's disease. The CDR3 region is CASSFGAGVQETQYF. The CDR3 coding sequence is TGTGCCAGCAGTTTTGGAGCGGGGGTGCAAGAGACCCAGTACTTC.